Sequencing of this T cell receptor (beta chain) was carried out in a study of blood T cell repertoires in COVID-19. The protocol was immunoSEQ multiplex PCR, while the TCRdb copy is restricted to in-frame clones and leaves out a portion. The sample yields more than 100,000 clones, just over 85% seen once. There are 14 residues in the CDR3. Per the germline V gene, CDR1 is SEHNR and CDR2 is FQNEAQ (reference sequence). The V end lost 5 bases, the J end lost 0 bases, and 8 bases lay between the germline ends. The receptor was derived from a woman aged 45-59 years with active or convalescent COVID-19. The sequencing sample was made of peripheral blood. This chain uses TRBV7-9 with TRBJ1-3; D is ambiguous. The chain's CDR3 is CASSRLFSGNTIYF. The DNA for the CDR3 is TGTGCCAGCAGCCGACTCTTCTCTGGAAACACCATATATTTT.